The T cell receptor beta chain under discussion was sequenced for a study of blood T cell repertoires in COVID-19. The data were produced by immunoSEQ multiplex PCR, yet TCRdb's version contains in-frame clones alone and is incomplete. There are fewer than 450,000 clones in the sample; around 90% occur only once, and 2% to 2.5% lies in the top ten. CDR1 is LGHDT, CDR2 YNNKEL, per germline (reference sequence). V shed 4 bases, J shed 3 bases, and the junction held 7 bases outside the gene matches. This CDR3 is 15 amino acids long. Sequenced sample: PBMCs or T cells enriched from blood (not recorded which). This chain links TRBV3-1 (or the pseudogene TRBV3-2) with TRBJ2-7; TRBD1 matches 9 bases. The clonotype was recovered from a woman between 35 and 50 years old with acute COVID-19. Written as DNA, the CDR3 is TGTGCCAGCAGCCTCCCGGGACAGGGAATCTACGAGCAGTACTTC. As protein: CASSLPGQGIYEQYF.